The 2 T cell receptor beta chains below were found in one sample sequenced in a study of cytomegalovirus exposure and HLA in healthy donors. 13 Jbeta primers and 60 Vbeta primers were used for the PCR. Clones were read by immunoSEQ multiplex PCR, and TCRdb kept only the in-frame ones, dropping some. The sample has approximately 130,000 clones; over 75% are singletons. Sequencing input: PBMCs. Receptors were obtained from a man aged 50-60 years in good health and CMV-seronegative.

This sequence joins TRBV10-1 and TRBJ1-3; TRBD1 might be the D (5 bases). CDR1 is WNHNN and CDR2 is SYGVQD in the germline V gene (reference sequence). V was shortened by 6 bases and J by 1 base, with 7 bases between the two germline ends. The CDR3 consists of 13 residues. DNA of the CDR3: TGCGCCAGCAGCCCAGGGTCTGGAAACACCATATATTTT. Its protein product is CASSPGSGNTIYF.

The J gene is TRBJ2-7, the V gene TRBV6-5; TRBD1 agrees at 9 bases. There are 13 residues in the CDR3. Germline values: CDR1 MNHEY, CDR2 SVGAGI. V gave up 5 bases and J gave up 3 bases; unmatched junction bases: 2. In DNA form, the CDR3 reads TGTGCCAGCAGTGCGGACAGGGGCTACGAGCAGTACTTC. It specifies CASSADRGYEQYF.